Here is one TCR beta chain with its context. Enrolled through a virtual design, the participants were between 18 and 89 years of age and came from 24 US areas. Participants' own reports of clinical history determined their cohort assignment. Among Cohort 3 donors, those recovered had two negative PCRs, clearance, or symptom resolution. J gave up 5 bases and V 4 bases, and 5 bases lay outside the gene matches. The CDR3 contains 15 residues. Germline V lookup: CDR1 SGHAT, CDR2 FQNNGV. Profiled with immunoSEQ multiplex PCR; TCRdb holds only in-frame clones, not every one. The repertoire holds some 210,000 clones, roughly 77% seen once, with about 9% in the top ten. These data are taken from a study of blood T cell repertoires in COVID-19. Study-level information: PBMCs, B-cell-depleted T cells, or T cells provided the cDNA or gDNA that made up the material.

The sequencing input was PBMCs or T cells enriched from blood (not recorded which). The gene calls are TRBV11-2 and TRBJ2-3, with 11 bases identical to TRBD2. This sequence was found in a man aged 35-49 years who had recovered from COVID-19. The CDR3 DNA reads as TGTGCCAGCAGCTCGACTAGCGGGGAGCAAGATACGCAGTATTTT. It yields the protein CASSSTSGEQDTQYF.